Listed below are T cell receptor beta chains from one sample, sequenced in a study of T cell responses to AZD1222 COVID-19 vaccine. The assay was immunoSEQ multiplex PCR, and TCRdb's table has in-frame clones only and misses some. The table shows 150,000 to 200,000 clones, with approximately 86% occurring only once. This material consisted of peripheral blood, taken 28 days after the second AZD1222 dose. These receptors were taken from an adult who received the AZD1222 COVID-19 vaccine. Both conserved end residues are trimmed from each CDR3. Each record gives: V gene, J gene, CDR3 protein.

v_call: TRBV28; j_call: TRBJ2-2; cdr3_aa: ASSFFDRYTGELF
v_call: TRBV5-1; j_call: TRBJ2-1; cdr3_aa: ASSRARGGHNEQF
v_call: TRBV7-9; j_call: TRBJ2-4; cdr3_aa: ASSLLAKNIQY
v_call: TRBV4-3; j_call: TRBJ2-5; cdr3_aa: ASSPEDPGSQETQY
v_call: TRBV5-6; j_call: TRBJ1-2; cdr3_aa: ASTKTGGPATNYGYT
v_call: TRBV7-2; j_call: TRBJ1-1; cdr3_aa: ASSANRGGTEAF
v_call: TRBV6-5; j_call: TRBJ2-3; cdr3_aa: ASSILASSDTQY
v_call: TRBV20-1; j_call: TRBJ2-1; cdr3_aa: SASRTSGISYNEQF
v_call: TRBV28; j_call: TRBJ2-1; cdr3_aa: ASSRDRGSEQF
v_call: TRBV11-2; j_call: TRBJ1-2; cdr3_aa: ASSLRRAGGYT
v_call: TRBV5-1; j_call: TRBJ2-5; cdr3_aa: ASSLRLAGETQY
v_call: TRBV10-3; j_call: TRBJ1-2; cdr3_aa: AISGGRQLRDYGYT
v_call: TRBV9; j_call: TRBJ1-6; cdr3_aa: ASSVLGPQNSPLH
v_call: TRBV28; j_call: TRBJ2-2; cdr3_aa: ASSLSQGLGNTGELF
v_call: TRBV5-1; j_call: TRBJ2-1; cdr3_aa: ASSLYPVGPDRNNEQF
v_call: TRBV5-6; j_call: TRBJ1-4; cdr3_aa: ASSQSGTGGEKLF
v_call: TRBV6-6; j_call: TRBJ1-5; cdr3_aa: ASTYSDSNQPQH
v_call: TRBV9; j_call: TRBJ2-7; cdr3_aa: ASSATGGLDYEQY
v_call: TRBV2; j_call: TRBJ2-3; cdr3_aa: ASSSRPTITDTQY
v_call: TRBV7-9; j_call: TRBJ1-3; cdr3_aa: ASSLSLQGATGNTIY
v_call: TRBV3-1/TRBV3-2; j_call: TRBJ2-5; cdr3_aa: ASSPSGAGRETQY
v_call: TRBV10-3; j_call: TRBJ2-1; cdr3_aa: AISETSSPAGDEQF
v_call: TRBV19; j_call: TRBJ1-5; cdr3_aa: ASTGQGYSNQPQH
v_call: TRBV7-3; j_call: TRBJ2-7; cdr3_aa: ASSLVNEQY
v_call: TRBV5-5; j_call: TRBJ1-5; cdr3_aa: ASSLGPGARQPQH
v_call: TRBV27; j_call: TRBJ2-2; cdr3_aa: ASSLQGAGTGELF
v_call: TRBV15; j_call: TRBJ2-7; cdr3_aa: ATSLVGPGSYEQY
v_call: TRBV3-1/TRBV3-2; j_call: TRBJ2-3; cdr3_aa: ASSQRGADTQY
v_call: TRBV3-1/TRBV3-2; j_call: TRBJ1-2; cdr3_aa: ASSRGTAYGYT
v_call: TRBV2; j_call: TRBJ1-3; cdr3_aa: ASSRLKGTGNTIY
v_call: TRBV7-2; j_call: TRBJ2-7; cdr3_aa: ASSPTQTSGGGEQY
v_call: TRBV5-1; j_call: TRBJ2-1; cdr3_aa: ASSSQGLSFVYNEQF
v_call: TRBV13; j_call: TRBJ2-1; cdr3_aa: ASSLAPDREQF
v_call: TRBV7-2; j_call: TRBJ1-5; cdr3_aa: ASSPRDRPQH
v_call: TRBV7-6; j_call: TRBJ1-5; cdr3_aa: ASSLNRDRELVSNQPQH
v_call: TRBV5-5; j_call: TRBJ2-5; cdr3_aa: ASSLEGHKGFKEETQY
v_call: TRBV19; j_call: TRBJ1-4; cdr3_aa: ASSIGLPTNEKLF
v_call: TRBV5-1; j_call: TRBJ1-2; cdr3_aa: ASSLDRVRNGYT
v_call: TRBV5-1; j_call: TRBJ2-5; cdr3_aa: ASSLAGNPQETQY
v_call: TRBV24-1; j_call: TRBJ1-4; cdr3_aa: ATSDSQTGGKLF
v_call: TRBV6-5; j_call: TRBJ2-1; cdr3_aa: ASTRGGLDEQF
v_call: TRBV5-5; j_call: TRBJ2-5; cdr3_aa: ASSPLGTPREETQY
v_call: TRBV27; j_call: TRBJ1-1; cdr3_aa: ASSSRSQNRGLAF
v_call: TRBV24-1; j_call: TRBJ2-3; cdr3_aa: ATSIAGGADTQY
v_call: TRBV7-8; j_call: TRBJ1-5; cdr3_aa: ASSFDRMSNQPQH
v_call: TRBV19; j_call: TRBJ1-5; cdr3_aa: ASRRGAGQPQH
v_call: TRBV7-9; j_call: TRBJ2-7; cdr3_aa: ASIRFGGQAEQY
v_call: TRBV13; j_call: TRBJ2-3; cdr3_aa: ASSPRQGDTQY
v_call: TRBV10-3; j_call: TRBJ1-3; cdr3_aa: AIKEDFSGNTIY
v_call: TRBV5-1; j_call: TRBJ1-4; cdr3_aa: ASSPDREKLF
v_call: TRBV11-2; j_call: TRBJ1-2; cdr3_aa: ASTQAGGAYGYT